This T cell receptor (beta chain) was identified in a study of Graves' ophthalmopathy and Graves' hyperthyroidism. This clonotype is medium-sized within its sample. V shed 4 bases and J shed 8 bases, with 8 bases lying between them. The V gene's germline CDR1 is MGHDK and CDR2 SYGVNS. The CDR3 length is 11 residues. CDR3 regions of TCR beta were amplified from RNA transcripts. The authors performed first-round RT-PCR with HTBI primers and then a second-round multiplex PCR. TCRdb independently ran MiXCR on the multiplex PCR reads; one entry per CDR3 protein. The sample lists some 47,000 distinct CDR3 sequences, 50% to 65% seen once, with under 30% in the top ten. Physicians reached a diagnosis by relying on clinical symptoms, serum thyroxine, TRAb, thyroid ultrasound and orbital computed tomography.

Sequencing used peripheral blood. This clonotype originated in an adult man with Graves' ophthalmopathy. This chain links TRBV25-1 with TRBJ1-2, with D unclear. CDR3 coding DNA: TGTGCCAGCAGTGCTAAAACGGGCTACACCTTC. Its translation is CASSAKTGYTF.